These 23 T cell receptor beta chains were all obtained from the same sample, sequenced in a study of T cell changes during pregnancy in multiple sclerosis. Sequenced by immunoSEQ multiplex PCR; TCRdb stores in-frame clones only, minus some. The sample lists 25,000 to 35,000 clones; roughly 90% were seen once. Sequenced material: CD4+ T cells from peripheral blood mononuclear cells, taken in the second trimester of pregnancy. The receptors were sampled from a female donor in good health, enrolled as a control in a pregnancy study.

The chain has TRBV19 and TRBJ2-2; 16 bases agree with TRBD2. The CDR3 sequence is 19 residues long. CDR1 is LNHDA and CDR2 is SQIVND in the germline V gene (reference sequence). With 3 bases clipped from V and 5 bases from J, the junction kept 9 bases outside the gene matches. The CDR3 sequence is CASSIRGLAGGIVTGELFF. The CDR3 coding sequence is TGTGCCAGTAGTATTCGGGGACTAGCGGGGGGGATTGTAACCGGGGAGCTGTTTTTT.

V is TRBV23-1 and J is TRBJ1-1; 8 bases are a match to TRBD1. TRBV23-1 is assigned to the ORF class and has an uncertain function. This CDR3 region has 12 residues. V lost 10 bases and J lost 6; bases outside the gene matches: 7. CDR3 bases: TGCGCCAAACAGGGGGTGAGGGCTGAAGCTTTCTTT. It yields the protein CAKQGVRAEAFF.

This CDR3 is CASRIQTGGPYEQYF. Here the CDR3 DNA reads TGTGCCAGCAGGATACAGACAGGGGGCCCCTACGAGCAGTACTTC. This chain links TRBV7-8 with TRBJ2-7, with TRBD1 matching over 10 bases. Germline CDR1 reads SGHVS; CDR2 reads FQNEAQ. V lost 6 bases, J lost 2 bases, and 7 bases stayed unmatched. CDR3 length equals 15 residues.

The rearrangement uses TRBV5-1 and TRBJ1-1; TRBD1 might be the D (5 bases). Germline values: CDR1 SGHRS, CDR2 YFSETQ. Trimming removed 10 bases at V and 0 bases at J, with 22 bases between. This CDR3 contains 16 residues. This chain's CDR3 is CASSEGYRWMNTEAFF. The CDR3 bases are TGCGCCTCCTCGGAGGGGTATCGGTGGATGAACACTGAAGCTTTCTTT.

This rearrangement joins TRBV5-1 to TRBJ2-1, with 10 bases identical to TRBD1. The CDR3 has 14 residues. From germline, CDR1 is SGHRS and CDR2 YFSETQ. The V and J ends lost 4 bases and 6 bases, in that order; junction bases with no gene match: 4. DNA for the CDR3: TGCGCCAGCAGCCGGGACAGGGGAGGCAATGAGCAGTTCTTC. Protein: CASSRDRGGNEQFF.

This chain connects TRBV11-3 to TRBJ2-3; 11 nucleotides line up with TRBD2. Germline-derived CDR1 and CDR2 are SGHNT and YENEEA. This CDR3 has 16 residues. Unmatched junction bases numbered 5, after V lost 4 bases and J lost 2 bases. Here the CDR3 DNA reads TGTGCCAGCAGCTCCCCTAGCGGGGGGTCCACAGATACGCAGTATTTT. It is translated as CASSSPSGGSTDTQYF.

This chain uses TRBV27 with TRBJ2-3; 7 bases agree with TRBD1. Per the germline V gene, CDR1 is MNHEY and CDR2 is SMNVEV (reference sequence). The CDR3 is made up of 15 amino acids. The V and J ends lost 6 bases and 0 bases, in that order; junction bases with no gene match: 6. The chain's CDR3 is CASRGTVASTDTQYF. In DNA form, the CDR3 reads TGTGCCAGCAGGGGGACAGTCGCTAGCACAGATACGCAGTATTTT.

Here the CDR3 DNA reads TGTGCCAGCTCACCAGGGGCCTATTCACCCCTCCACTTT. Residues: CASSPGAYSPLHF. The gene calls are TRBV18 and TRBJ1-6; tentatively, D is TRBD1 (5 bases). The CDR3 totals 13 residues. With 2 bases removed from V and 8 bases from J, the gap between germline ends came to 7 bases. Germline values: CDR1 KGHSH, CDR2 LQKENI.

The V call is TRBV7-2, the J call TRBJ2-7, with D possibly being TRBD2 (6 bases). The germline V and J ends were trimmed by 8 bases and 0 bases, with 14 bases remaining between them. In germline, CDR1 is SGHTA, CDR2 FQGNSA. The CDR3 runs to 14 residues. The CDR3 DNA follows: TGTGCCAGCGCTAGGGACTCCCACTCCTACGAGCAGTACTTC. Its translation: CASARDSHSYEQYF.

V usage is TRBV2 and J usage is TRBJ2-5, with 8 bases identical to TRBD1. The ends lost 7 bases at V and 6 bases at J; junction bases unmatched: 7. The germline CDR1 and CDR2 sequences are SNHLY and FYNNEI. The CDR3 runs to 13 residues. The CDR3 sequence: CASIIDRGQTQYF. CDR3 coding DNA: TGTGCCAGCATCATAGACAGGGGACAGACCCAGTACTTC.

This clone has only one observation. The chain employs TRBV4-2 and TRBJ2-3; 11 bases fit TRBD2. The germline CDR1 and CDR2 sequences are LGHNA and YNFKEQ. The trim removed 1 base at V and 11 bases at J, leaving 14 bases unmatched. The CDR3 has 17 residues. CDR3 sequence (DNA): TGTGCCAGCAGCCAAGGCCCGGGACTAGCGGATGGGTGGGGGCAGTATTTT. It is translated as CASSQGPGLADGWGQYF.

This clone was observed a few times. The chain links TRBV30 to TRBJ1-1; the D gene is possibly TRBD1 (5 bases). Trimming removed 2 bases from V and 2 bases from J, with 9 bases in between. Germline lookup yields CDR1 GTSNPN and CDR2 SVGIG (reference sequence). There are 13 residues in the CDR3. For the CDR3, the DNA is TGTGCCTGGAGTACCAGGGTAAACACTGAAGCTTTCTTT. Translating gives CAWSTRVNTEAFF.

This clone was observed once. J is TRBJ1-1 and V is TRBV5-4; D is uncertain. V was trimmed by 0 bases and J by 1 base, leaving 10 bases between them. The CDR3 extends over 15 amino acids. Germline CDR1 SGHNT, CDR2 YYREEE (reference sequence). The CDR3 sequence is CASSLALGPNTEAFF. The CDR3, as DNA: TGTGCCAGCAGCTTGGCCCTGGGCCCGAACACTGAAGCTTTCTTT. The entire variable domain, with the rest obtained from reference TRBV5-4 and TRBJ1-1, is as follows: ETGVTQSPTHLIKTRGQQVTLRCSSQSGHNTVSWYQQALGQGPQFIFQYYREEENGRGNFPPRFSGLQFPNYSSELNVNALELDDSALYLCASSLALGPNTEAFFGQGTRLTVV.

The chain joins TRBV5-6 to TRBJ1-5, with unresolved D. CDR1 and CDR2 from the germline V gene are SGHDT and YYEEEE. Trimming took off 6 bases at V and 5 bases at J, with 9 bases between the two ends. The CDR3 consists of 12 residues. CDR3 region: CASNLRDQPQHF. CDR3 nucleotides: TGTGCCAGCAACCTGAGGGATCAGCCCCAGCATTTT.

The V call is TRBV27, the J call TRBJ1-5; perhaps TRBD1 as D (5 bases). The CDR3 totals 13 residues. The V end was cut by 5 bases, the J end by 2 bases, with 7 bases between. Germline V gene sequence: CDR1 MNHEY, CDR2 SMNVEV (reference sequence). The chain's CDR3 is CASSEQGNQPQHF. The CDR3 region has the DNA TGTGCCAGCAGTGAACAGGGCAATCAGCCCCAGCATTTT.

V and J are TRBV6-6 and TRBJ2-1, with D maybe TRBD2 (5 bases). Germline V CDR1 and CDR2: MNHNY, SVGAGI (reference sequence). The CDR3 contains 16 residues. V was shortened by 4 bases and J by 3 bases, with 16 bases between the two germline ends. The CDR3: CASSSLGENLYNEQFF. The DNA of the CDR3 is TGTGCCAGCAGTTCCCTCGGGGAGAACCTCTACAATGAGCAGTTCTTC.

The chain carries TRBV5-1 and TRBJ2-4; the D gene is possibly TRBD2 (7 bases). The germline V gene has CDR1 SGHRS and CDR2 YFSETQ. This CDR3 has 14 amino acids. Trimming pared 4 bases from V and 8 bases from J, leaving 16 bases between. The CDR3 sequence: CASSVGGGRDIQYF. CDR3 coding DNA: TGCGCCAGCAGCGTTGGGGGGGGGCGCGACATTCAGTACTTC. Full variable domain (outside the CDR3, taken from reference TRBV5-1 and TRBJ2-4): KAGVTQTPRYLIKTRGQQVTLSCSPISGHRSVSWYQQTPGQGLQFLFEYFSETQRNKGNFPGRFSGRQFSNSRSEMNVSTLELGDSALYLCASSVGGGRDIQYFGAGTRLSVL.

The chain has TRBV7-2 and TRBJ1-4; D is unresolved. The CDR3 consists of 16 residues. Germline CDR1 reads SGHTA; CDR2 reads FQGNSA. V lost 2 bases, J lost 1 base, and 11 bases lay in between. This chain's CDR3 is CASSLTSGVTNEKLFF. CDR3 in DNA: TGTGCCAGCAGCTTAACCTCGGGAGTAACTAATGAAAAACTGTTTTTT.

The gene calls are TRBV7-2 and TRBJ2-7, with D possibly TRBD2 on 6 matching bases. The V end lost 2 bases, the J end lost 6 bases, and 14 bases lay between the germline ends. This CDR3 is 14 amino acids long. Germline V gene sequence: CDR1 SGHTA, CDR2 FQGNSA. Here the CDR3 DNA reads TGTGCCAGCAGCTTACAAAACCTGGGGGGCGAGCAGTACTTC. Protein: CASSLQNLGGEQYF.

Concerning this clone itself: An end of the junction does not agree with germline; a read error may underlie this. The chain recombines TRBV7-7 with TRBJ2-2; D gene uncertain. The length of the CDR3 is 15 residues. The germline gives CDR1 SSHAT, CDR2 FNYEAQ (reference sequence). The CDR3 loop reads CASSRGSGNTGELFF. For the CDR3, the DNA is TGTGCTAGCAGCCGAGGTTCGGGGAACACCGGGGAGCTGTTTTTT.

This chain joins TRBV29-1 and TRBJ2-7; 9 positions match TRBD1. The CDR3 contains 13 residues. Germline CDR1 reads SQVTM; CDR2 reads ANQGSEA. The V segment lost 7 bases and the J segment 6 bases; nucleotides outside the gene matches: 10. CDR3 residues: CSGSSGQGFEQYF. CDR3 DNA: TGCAGCGGATCCTCGGGACAGGGTTTCGAGCAGTACTTC.

The chain combines TRBV9 with TRBJ2-1, with D possibly TRBD2 on 6 matching bases. CDR1 SGDLS and CDR2 YYNGEE come from the germline V gene. Trimming removed 0 bases from V and 5 bases from J, with 12 bases in between. The CDR3 is made up of 15 amino acids. The CDR3 coding sequence is TGTGCCAGCAGCGTAGGGTTAGCGGCAAACAATGAGCAGTTCTTC. Amino acid sequence: CASSVGLAANNEQFF.

The chain employs TRBV5-1 and TRBJ2-3, with D perhaps TRBD1 (6 bases). The V gene lost 4 bases and the J gene lost 0 bases, with 15 bases spanning the gap. The CDR3 runs 16 residues. Germline values: CDR1 SGHRS, CDR2 YFSETQ. CDR3 bases: TGCGCCAGCAGCAAACAGGGAACGTCTAGCACAGATACGCAGTATTTT. Encoded protein: CASSKQGTSSTDTQYF. Full variable domain (missing parts from reference TRBV5-1 and TRBJ2-3): KAGVTQTPRYLIKTRGQQVTLSCSPISGHRSVSWYQQTPGQGLQFLFEYFSETQRNKGNFPGRFSGRQFSNSRSEMNVSTLELGDSALYLCASSKQGTSSTDTQYFGPGTRLTVL.